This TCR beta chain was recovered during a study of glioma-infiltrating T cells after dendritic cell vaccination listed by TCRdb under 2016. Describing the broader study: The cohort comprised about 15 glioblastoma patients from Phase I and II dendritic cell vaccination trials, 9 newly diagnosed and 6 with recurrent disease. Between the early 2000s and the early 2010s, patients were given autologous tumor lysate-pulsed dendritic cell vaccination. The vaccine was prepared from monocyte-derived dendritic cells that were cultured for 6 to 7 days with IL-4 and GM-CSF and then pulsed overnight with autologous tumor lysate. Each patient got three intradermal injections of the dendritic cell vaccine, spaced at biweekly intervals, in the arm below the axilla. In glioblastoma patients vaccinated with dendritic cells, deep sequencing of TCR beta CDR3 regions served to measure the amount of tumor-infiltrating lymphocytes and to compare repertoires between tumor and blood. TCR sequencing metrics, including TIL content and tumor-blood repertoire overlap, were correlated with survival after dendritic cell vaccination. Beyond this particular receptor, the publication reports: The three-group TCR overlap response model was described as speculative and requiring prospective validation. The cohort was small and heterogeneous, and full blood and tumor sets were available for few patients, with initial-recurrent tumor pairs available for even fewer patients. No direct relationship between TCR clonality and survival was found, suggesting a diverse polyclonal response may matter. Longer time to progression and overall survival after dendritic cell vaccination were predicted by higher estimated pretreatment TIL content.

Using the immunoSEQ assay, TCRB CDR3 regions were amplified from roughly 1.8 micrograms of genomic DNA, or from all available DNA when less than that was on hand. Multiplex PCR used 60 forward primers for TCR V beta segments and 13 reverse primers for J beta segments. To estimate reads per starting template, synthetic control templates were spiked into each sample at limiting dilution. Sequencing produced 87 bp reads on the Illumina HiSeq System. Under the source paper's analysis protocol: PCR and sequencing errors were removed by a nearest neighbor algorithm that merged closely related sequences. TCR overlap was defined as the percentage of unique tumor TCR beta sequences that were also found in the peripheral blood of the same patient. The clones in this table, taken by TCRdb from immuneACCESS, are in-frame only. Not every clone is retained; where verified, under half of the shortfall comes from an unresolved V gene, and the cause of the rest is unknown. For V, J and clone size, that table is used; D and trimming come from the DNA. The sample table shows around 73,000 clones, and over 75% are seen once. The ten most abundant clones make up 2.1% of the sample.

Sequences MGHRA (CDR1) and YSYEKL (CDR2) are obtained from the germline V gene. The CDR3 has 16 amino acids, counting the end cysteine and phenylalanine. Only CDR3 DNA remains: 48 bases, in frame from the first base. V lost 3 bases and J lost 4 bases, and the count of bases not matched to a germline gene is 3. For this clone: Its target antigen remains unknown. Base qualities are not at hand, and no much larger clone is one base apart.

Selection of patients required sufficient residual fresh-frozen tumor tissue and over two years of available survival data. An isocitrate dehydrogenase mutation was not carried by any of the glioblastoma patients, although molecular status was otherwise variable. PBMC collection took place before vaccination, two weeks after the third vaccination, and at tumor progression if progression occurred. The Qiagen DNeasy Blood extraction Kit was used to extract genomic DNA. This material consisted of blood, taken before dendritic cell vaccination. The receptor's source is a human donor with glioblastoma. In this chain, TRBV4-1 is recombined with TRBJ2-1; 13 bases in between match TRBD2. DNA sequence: TGCGCCAGCAGCCAGGGGACTAGCGGGGTATACAATGAGCAGTTCTTC. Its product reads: CASSQGTSGVYNEQFF.